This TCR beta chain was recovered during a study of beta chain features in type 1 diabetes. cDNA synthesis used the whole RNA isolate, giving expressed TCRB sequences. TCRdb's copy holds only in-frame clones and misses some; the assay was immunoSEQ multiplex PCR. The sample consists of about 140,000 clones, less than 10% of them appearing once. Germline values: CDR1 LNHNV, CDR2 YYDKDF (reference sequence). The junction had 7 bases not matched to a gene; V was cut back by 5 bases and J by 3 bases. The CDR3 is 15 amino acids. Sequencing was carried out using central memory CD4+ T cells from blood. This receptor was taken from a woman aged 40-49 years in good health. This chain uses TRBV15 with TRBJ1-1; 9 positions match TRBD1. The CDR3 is CATSGGDRVDTEAFF. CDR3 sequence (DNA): TGTGCCACCAGCGGGGGGGACAGGGTGGACACTGAAGCTTTCTTT.